This T cell receptor beta chain was sequenced during a study of read filtering for tumor transcriptome and immune sequencing. Looking at the study overall: Mean patient age was approximately 71 years, range about 47 to 85; some 17 male, about 15 female. By R-ISS, stages I, II and III held 8, 16 and 7 patients.

Whole-study findings and limits: Single-read clonotypes: roughly 81% of IR-seq clonotypes (about 3.5% of reads), about 75% of RNA-seq clonotypes (around 48% of reads). IR-seq and RNA-seq agreed better without single-read clonotypes.

Molecular barcoded adaptors covering alpha/delta and beta/gamma chains were used on roughly 400 ng RNA. MiXCR, applied by TCRdb to the reads, yields one record per CDR3 protein. The sample has approximately 40,000 distinct CDR3 sequences; roughly 15% are singletons. CDR1 and CDR2 from the germline V gene are DFQATT and SNEGSKA (reference sequence). The CDR3 length is 14 residues. This clonotype is a singleton in its sample. What it binds is unknown. A junction end diverges from the germline sequence, so it may reflect a read error. J is TRBJ2-3 and V is TRBV20-1, with D tentatively TRBD1 (6 bases). The sequenced material came from a population of CD138-negative cells sorted from bone marrow. This receptor was taken from a donor aged 40 or over with multiple myeloma. The CDR3 DNA reads TGCAGTGCTAGAGACAGGGGTTGGACAGATGCGCAGTACTTT. Encoded protein: CSARDRGWTDAQYF.